Listed here are 8 T cell receptor beta chains from one sample, sequenced in a study of blood T cell repertoires in COVID-19. Libraries were prepared by immunoSEQ multiplex PCR; TCRdb keeps only in-frame clonotypes and omits some of them. The sample has about 60,000 clones; approximately 90% are singletons. The material sequenced was peripheral blood. These TCRs come from a human donor with active COVID-19. The donor label of this sample is uncertain.

The V call is TRBV6-5, the J call TRBJ1-1; D might be TRBD1 (5 bases). Germline CDR1 is MNHEY and CDR2 is SVGAGI. Trimming cost V 2 bases and J 4 bases, with 11 bases left between them. This CDR3 has 14 residues. CDR3 nucleotides: TGTGCCAGCAGTTACCAGGGTTCCGGCACTGAAGCTTTCTTT. Translated, it gives CASSYQGSGTEAFF.

J is TRBJ2-1 and V is TRBV9; 9 nucleotides agree with TRBD2. This CDR3 has 17 amino acids. The germline V gene encodes CDR1 SGDLS and CDR2 YYNGEE. V was clipped by 4 bases and J by 7 bases; unmatched bases: 15. In DNA, the CDR3 is TGTGCCAGCAGCTCAACCCTCGGGCGGGGGGGCCTTAATGAGCAGTTCTTC. It codes for CASSSTLGRGGLNEQFF.

This clone was detected a few times. The rearrangement joins TRBV24-1 to TRBJ2-7; perhaps TRBD2 as D (7 bases). Germline lookup yields CDR1 KGHDR and CDR2 SFDVKD. The CDR3 runs to 13 residues. Trimming pared 10 bases from V and 0 bases from J, leaving 12 bases between. The CDR3 region is CATGGDNSYEQYF. The CDR3, as DNA: TGTGCCACGGGGGGGGACAACTCCTACGAGCAGTACTTC.

The chain employs TRBV15 and TRBJ1-3; 7 nucleotides align to TRBD1. Germline assignment: CDR1 LNHNV and CDR2 YYDKDF (reference sequence). The CDR3 has 15 residues. V was clipped by 2 bases and J by 0 bases; unmatched bases: 1. CDR3 sequence reads: CATSRTGDSGNTIYF. CDR3 sequence (DNA): TGTGCCACCAGCAGAACAGGGGACTCTGGAAACACCATATATTTT. Full variable domain (outside the CDR3, taken from reference TRBV15 and TRBJ1-3): DAMVIQNPRYQVTQFGKPVTLSCSQTLNHNVMYWYQQKSSQAPKLLFHYYDKDFNNEADTPDNFQSRRPNTSFCFLDIRSPGLGDTAMYLCATSRTGDSGNTIYFGEGSWLTVV.

The rearrangement uses TRBV6-5 and TRBJ2-1; no clear D. This CDR3 contains 14 residues. Trimming stripped 9 bases from V and 6 bases from J, with 18 bases between. Germline V gives CDR1 MNHEY, CDR2 SVGAGI. The CDR3 protein is CASSKLPGGNEQFF. DNA for the CDR3: TGTGCCAGTTCAAAACTCCCCGGCGGCAATGAGCAGTTCTTC.

The V and J genes are TRBV19 and TRBJ1-5; TRBD1 agrees at 8 bases. V was pared by 1 base and J by 5 bases, with 4 bases of the junction left unmatched. The CDR3 spans 15 residues. Germline CDR1 and CDR2: LNHDA and SQIVND (reference sequence). The CDR3 nucleotides read TGTGCCAGTAGTATAGGACAGGGGTCTTATCAGCCCCAGCATTTT. Its translation: CASSIGQGSYQPQHF.

The chain is built from TRBV7-2 and TRBJ2-7, with a possible D match to TRBD2 (6 bases). V shed 5 bases and J shed 3 bases, with 17 bases lying between them. CDR1 and CDR2 from the germline V gene are SGHTA and FQGNSA. The CDR3 contains 15 residues. The CDR3 protein is CASSPQVAALYEQYF. CDR3 DNA sequence: TGTGCCAGCAGCCCCCAGGTAGCGGCCCTCTACGAGCAGTACTTC.

The genes are TRBV4-3 and TRBJ2-2; maybe TRBD2 (7 bases). The CDR3 sequence is 15 residues long. Trimming left V 4 bases short and J 4 bases short, with 13 bases between. Germline V lookup: CDR1 LGHNA, CDR2 YSLEER. DNA of the CDR3: TGCGCCAGCAGCCTCGGGGGGCGGGTCACCGGGGAGCTGTTTTTT. Encoded protein: CASSLGGRVTGELFF.